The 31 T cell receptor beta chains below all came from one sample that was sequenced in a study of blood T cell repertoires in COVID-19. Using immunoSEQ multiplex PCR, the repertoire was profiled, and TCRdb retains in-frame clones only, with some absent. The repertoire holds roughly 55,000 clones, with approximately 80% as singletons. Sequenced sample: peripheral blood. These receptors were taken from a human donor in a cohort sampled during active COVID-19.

CDR3: CASSGGGWNEKLFF. In nucleotides, the CDR3 is TGTGCCAGCAGTGGCGGGGGTTGGAATGAAAAACTGTTTTTT. J is TRBJ1-4 and V is TRBV28; perhaps TRBD1 as D (5 bases). CDR1 is MDHEN, CDR2 SYDVKM, per germline. The CDR3 totals 14 residues. V dropped 5 bases and J dropped 5 bases, with 12 bases sitting between them. The full variable domain, its missing parts supplied by reference TRBV28 and TRBJ1-4, is DVKVTQSSRYLVKRTGEKVFLECVQDMDHENMFWYRQDPGLGLRLIYFSYDVKMKEKGDIPEGYSVSREKKERFSLILESASTNQTSMYLCASSGGGWNEKLFFGSGTQLSVL.

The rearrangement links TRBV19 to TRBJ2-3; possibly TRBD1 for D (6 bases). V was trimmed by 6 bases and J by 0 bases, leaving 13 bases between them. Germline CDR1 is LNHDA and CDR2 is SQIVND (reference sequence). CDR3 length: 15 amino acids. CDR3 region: CASRSTGPSTDTQYF. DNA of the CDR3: TGTGCCAGTAGATCCACAGGGCCCAGCACAGATACGCAGTATTTT.

This CDR3 is CAISESVGAGFHNEQFF. Here the CDR3 DNA reads TGTGCCATCAGTGAGTCGGTGGGAGCGGGCTTTCACAATGAGCAGTTCTTC. V and J are TRBV10-3 and TRBJ2-1; the D gene is possibly TRBD2 (6 bases). CDR1 and CDR2 from the germline V gene are ENHRY and SYGVKD. This CDR3 has 17 residues. V was trimmed by 0 bases and J by 5 bases, leaving 17 bases between them.

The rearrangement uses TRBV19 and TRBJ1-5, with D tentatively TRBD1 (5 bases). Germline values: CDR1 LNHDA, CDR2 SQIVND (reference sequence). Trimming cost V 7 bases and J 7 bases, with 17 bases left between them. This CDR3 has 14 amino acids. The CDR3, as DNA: TGTGCCAGTACCACCGGGCCAGGGATGCAGCCCCAGCATTTT. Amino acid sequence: CASTTGPGMQPQHF.

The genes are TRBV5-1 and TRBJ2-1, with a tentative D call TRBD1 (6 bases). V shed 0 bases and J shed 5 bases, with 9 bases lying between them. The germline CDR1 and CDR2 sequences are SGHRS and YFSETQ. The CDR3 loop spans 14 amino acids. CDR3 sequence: CASSLVGGHNEQFF. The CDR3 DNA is TGCGCCAGCAGCTTGGTAGGGGGACACAATGAGCAGTTCTTC.

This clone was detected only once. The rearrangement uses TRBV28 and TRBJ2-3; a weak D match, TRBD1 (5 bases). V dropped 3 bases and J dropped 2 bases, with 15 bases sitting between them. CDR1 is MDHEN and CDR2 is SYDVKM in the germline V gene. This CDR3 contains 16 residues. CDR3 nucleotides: TGTGCCAGCAGTTTCACAGCCAGGGCCCCCACAGATACGCAGTATTTT. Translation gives CASSFTARAPTDTQYF.

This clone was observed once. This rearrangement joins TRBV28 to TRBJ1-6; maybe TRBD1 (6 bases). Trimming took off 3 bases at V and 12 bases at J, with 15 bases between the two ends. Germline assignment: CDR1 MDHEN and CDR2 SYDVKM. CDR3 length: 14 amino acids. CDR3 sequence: CASSFPGALGPLHF. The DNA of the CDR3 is TGTGCCAGCAGTTTCCCAGGGGCCCTCGGACCCCTCCACTTT.

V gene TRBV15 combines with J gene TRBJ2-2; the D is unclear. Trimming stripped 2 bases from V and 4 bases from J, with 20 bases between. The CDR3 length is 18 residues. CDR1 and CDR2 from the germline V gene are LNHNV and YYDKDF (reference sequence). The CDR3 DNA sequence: TGTGCCACCAGCAGACGCCCGAGCATAAGACCGGGCACCGGGGAGCTGTTTTTT. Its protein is CATSRRPSIRPGTGELFF. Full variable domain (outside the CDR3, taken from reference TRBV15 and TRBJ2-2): DAMVIQNPRYQVTQFGKPVTLSCSQTLNHNVMYWYQQKSSQAPKLLFHYYDKDFNNEADTPDNFQSRRPNTSFCFLDIRSPGLGDTAMYLCATSRRPSIRPGTGELFFGEGSRLTVL.

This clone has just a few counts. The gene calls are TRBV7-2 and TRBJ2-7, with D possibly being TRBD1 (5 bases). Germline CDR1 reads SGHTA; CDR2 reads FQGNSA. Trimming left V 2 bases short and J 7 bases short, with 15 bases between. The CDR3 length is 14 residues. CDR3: CASSLYAGSGEQYF. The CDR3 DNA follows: TGTGCCAGCAGCTTATATGCAGGGTCAGGGGAGCAGTACTTC.

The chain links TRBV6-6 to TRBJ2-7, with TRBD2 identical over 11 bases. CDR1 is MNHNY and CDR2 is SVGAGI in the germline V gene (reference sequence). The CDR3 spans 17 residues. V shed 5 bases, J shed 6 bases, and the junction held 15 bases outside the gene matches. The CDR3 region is CASSPIQVAGGTREQYF. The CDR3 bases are TGTGCCAGCAGTCCCATTCAGGTAGCGGGAGGGACTCGCGAGCAGTACTTC.

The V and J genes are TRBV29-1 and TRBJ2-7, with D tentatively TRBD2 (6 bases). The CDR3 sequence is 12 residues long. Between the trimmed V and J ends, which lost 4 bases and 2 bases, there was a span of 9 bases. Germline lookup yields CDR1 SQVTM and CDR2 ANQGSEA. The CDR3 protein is CSVGSGPYEQYF. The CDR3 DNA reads TGCAGCGTTGGAAGCGGGCCCTACGAGCAGTACTTC.

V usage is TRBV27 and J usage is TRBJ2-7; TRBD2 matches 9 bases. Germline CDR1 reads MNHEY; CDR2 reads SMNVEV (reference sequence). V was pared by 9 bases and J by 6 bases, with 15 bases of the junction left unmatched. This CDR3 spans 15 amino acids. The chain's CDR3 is CASAAPSSGSREQYF. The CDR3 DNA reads TGTGCCAGTGCCGCCCCCAGTAGCGGGAGCCGCGAGCAGTACTTC.

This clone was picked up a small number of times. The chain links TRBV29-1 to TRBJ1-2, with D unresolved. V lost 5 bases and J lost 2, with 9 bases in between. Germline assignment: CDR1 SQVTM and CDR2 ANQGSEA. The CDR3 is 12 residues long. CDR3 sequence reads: CSVHSVNYGYTF. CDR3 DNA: TGCAGCGTTCACTCGGTCAACTATGGCTACACCTTC.

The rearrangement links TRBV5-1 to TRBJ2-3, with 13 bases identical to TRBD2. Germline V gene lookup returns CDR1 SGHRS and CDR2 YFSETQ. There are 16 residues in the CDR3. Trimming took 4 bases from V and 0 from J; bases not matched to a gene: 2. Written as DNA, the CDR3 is TGCGCCAGCAGCGCGGGACTAGCGGGAAGCACAGATACGCAGTATTTT. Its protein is CASSAGLAGSTDTQYF.

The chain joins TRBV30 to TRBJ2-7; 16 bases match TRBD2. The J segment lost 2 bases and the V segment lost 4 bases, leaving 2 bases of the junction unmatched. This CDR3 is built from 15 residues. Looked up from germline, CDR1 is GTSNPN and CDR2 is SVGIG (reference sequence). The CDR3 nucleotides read TGTGCCTGGATGGGACTAGCGGGAGGGCCCTACGAGCAGTACTTC. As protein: CAWMGLAGGPYEQYF.

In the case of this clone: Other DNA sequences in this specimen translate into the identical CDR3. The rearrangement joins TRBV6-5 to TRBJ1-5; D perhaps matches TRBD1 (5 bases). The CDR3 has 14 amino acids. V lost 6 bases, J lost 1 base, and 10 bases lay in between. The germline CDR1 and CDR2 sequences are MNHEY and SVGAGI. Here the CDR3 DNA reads TGTGCCAGCAGCCGGGACTCCAGCAATCAGCCCCAGCATTTT. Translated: CASSRDSSNQPQHF.

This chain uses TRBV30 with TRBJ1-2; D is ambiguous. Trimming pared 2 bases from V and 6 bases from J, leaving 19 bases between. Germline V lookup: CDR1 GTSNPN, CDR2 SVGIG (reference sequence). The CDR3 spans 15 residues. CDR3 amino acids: CAWSPAGANVNGYTF. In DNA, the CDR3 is TGTGCCTGGAGTCCGGCCGGAGCGAATGTTAATGGCTACACCTTC.

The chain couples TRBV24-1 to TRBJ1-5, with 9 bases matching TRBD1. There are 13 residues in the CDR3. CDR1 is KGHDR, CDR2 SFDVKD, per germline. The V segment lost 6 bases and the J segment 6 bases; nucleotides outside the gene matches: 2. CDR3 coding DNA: TGTGCCACCAGTCGACAGGGGGGTCAGCCCCAGCATTTT. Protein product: CATSRQGGQPQHF.

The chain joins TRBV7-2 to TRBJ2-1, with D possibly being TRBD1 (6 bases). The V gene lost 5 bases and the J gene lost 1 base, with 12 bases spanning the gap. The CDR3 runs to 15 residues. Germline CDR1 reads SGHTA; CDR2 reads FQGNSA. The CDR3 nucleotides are TGTGCCAGCAGCATCGGGACAACTTCCTACAATGAGCAGTTCTTC. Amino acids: CASSIGTTSYNEQFF.

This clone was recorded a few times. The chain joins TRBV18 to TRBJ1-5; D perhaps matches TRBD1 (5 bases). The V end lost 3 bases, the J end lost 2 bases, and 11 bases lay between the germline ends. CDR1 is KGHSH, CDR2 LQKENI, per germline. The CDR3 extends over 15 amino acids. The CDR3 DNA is TGTGCCAGCTCACCCGTGGGGGGGGGCAATCAGCCCCAGCATTTT. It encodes CASSPVGGGNQPQHF.

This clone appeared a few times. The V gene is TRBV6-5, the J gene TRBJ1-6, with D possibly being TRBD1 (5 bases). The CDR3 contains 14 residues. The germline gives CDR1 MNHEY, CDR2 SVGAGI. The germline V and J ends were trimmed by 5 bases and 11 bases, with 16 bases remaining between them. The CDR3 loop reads CASSPDPGTPPLHF. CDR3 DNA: TGTGCCAGCAGTCCCGACCCAGGGACTCCACCCCTCCACTTT.

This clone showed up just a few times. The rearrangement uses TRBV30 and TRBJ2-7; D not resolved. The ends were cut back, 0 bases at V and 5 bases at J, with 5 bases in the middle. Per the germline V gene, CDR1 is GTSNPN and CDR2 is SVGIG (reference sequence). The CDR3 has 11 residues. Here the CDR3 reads CAWSVAHEQYF. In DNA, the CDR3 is TGTGCCTGGAGTGTAGCCCACGAGCAGTACTTC. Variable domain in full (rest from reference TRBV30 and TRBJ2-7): SQTIHQWPATLVQPVGSPLSLECTVEGTSNPNLYWYRQAAGRGLQLLFYSVGIGQISSEVPQNLSASRPQDRQFILSSKKLLLSDSGFYLCAWSVAHEQYFGPGTRLTVT.

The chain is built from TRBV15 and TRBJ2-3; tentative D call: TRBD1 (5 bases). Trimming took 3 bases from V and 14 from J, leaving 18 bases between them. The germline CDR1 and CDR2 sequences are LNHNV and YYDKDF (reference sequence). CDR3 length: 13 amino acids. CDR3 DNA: TGTGCCACCAGCAGTGTCAGGGAACGGAATTCGTATTTT. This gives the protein CATSSVRERNSYF.

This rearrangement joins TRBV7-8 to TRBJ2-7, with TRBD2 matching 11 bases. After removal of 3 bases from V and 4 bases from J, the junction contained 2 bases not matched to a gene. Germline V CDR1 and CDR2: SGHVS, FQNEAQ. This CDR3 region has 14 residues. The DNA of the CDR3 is TGTGCCAGCAGCTTCCGACTAGCGGGGTACGAGCAGTACTTC. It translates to CASSFRLAGYEQYF.

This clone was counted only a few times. CDR3 amino acids: CASSSQGLNTEAFF. The CDR3 DNA sequence: TGTGCCAGCAGTTCACAGGGTTTGAACACTGAAGCTTTCTTT. The J gene is TRBJ1-1, the V gene TRBV11-3; D perhaps matches TRBD1 (6 bases). Trimming removed 6 bases at V and 0 bases at J, with 11 bases between. The CDR3 length is 14 residues. The germline V gene has CDR1 SGHNT and CDR2 YENEEA.

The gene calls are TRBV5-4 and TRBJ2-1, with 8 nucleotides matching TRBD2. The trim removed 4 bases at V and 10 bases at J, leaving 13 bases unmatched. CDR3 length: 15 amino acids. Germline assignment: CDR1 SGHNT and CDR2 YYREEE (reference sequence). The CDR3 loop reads CASSLIAGRNSEQFF. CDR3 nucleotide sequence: TGTGCCAGCAGCCTAATAGCGGGGAGGAATTCCGAGCAGTTCTTC.

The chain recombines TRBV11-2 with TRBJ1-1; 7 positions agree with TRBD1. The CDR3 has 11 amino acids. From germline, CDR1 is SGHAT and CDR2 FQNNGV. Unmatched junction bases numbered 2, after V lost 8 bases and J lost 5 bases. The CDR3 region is CASLQGTEAFF. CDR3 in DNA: TGTGCCAGCTTACAGGGGACTGAAGCTTTCTTT.

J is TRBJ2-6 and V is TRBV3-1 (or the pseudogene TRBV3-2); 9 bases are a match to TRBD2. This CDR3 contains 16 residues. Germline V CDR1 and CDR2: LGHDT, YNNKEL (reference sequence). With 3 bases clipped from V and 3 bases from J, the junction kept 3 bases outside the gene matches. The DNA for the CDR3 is TGTGCCAGCAGCCAGATAGCGGGAGTTGGGGCCAACGTCCTGACTTTC. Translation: CASSQIAGVGANVLTF.

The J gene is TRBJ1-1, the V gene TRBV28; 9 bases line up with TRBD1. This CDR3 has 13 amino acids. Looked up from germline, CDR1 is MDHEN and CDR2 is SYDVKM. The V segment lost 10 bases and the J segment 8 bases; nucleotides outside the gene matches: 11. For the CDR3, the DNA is TGTGCCATTTTCGATACAGGGGGCCACGAAGCTTTCTTT. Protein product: CAIFDTGGHEAFF.

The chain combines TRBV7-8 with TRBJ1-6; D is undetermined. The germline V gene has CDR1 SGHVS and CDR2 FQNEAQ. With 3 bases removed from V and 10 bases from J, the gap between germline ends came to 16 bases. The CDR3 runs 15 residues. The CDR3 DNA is TGTGCCAGCAGCTTCTCGGCGGTCGACGGGTCACCCCTCCACTTT. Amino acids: CASSFSAVDGSPLHF.

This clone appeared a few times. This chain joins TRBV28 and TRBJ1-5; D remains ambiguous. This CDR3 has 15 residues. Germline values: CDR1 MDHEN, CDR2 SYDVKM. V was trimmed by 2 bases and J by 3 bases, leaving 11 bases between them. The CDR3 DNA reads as TGTGCCAGCAGTTTAGCGGGGTTAGCCAATCAGCCCCAGCATTTT. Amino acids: CASSLAGLANQPQHF.